These T cell receptor beta chains were read from a single sample in a study of somatic mutations in cytotoxic T cells in rheumatoid arthritis. Clones were sequenced by immunoSEQ multiplex PCR, and TCRdb holds only the in-frame ones, with some missing. Altogether 15,000 to 20,000 clones are present, approximately 80% being singletons, with the ten largest covering 4.5% to 5.5%. The sample comprised CD8+ T cells sorted from blood. These TCRs come from an adult with rheumatoid arthritis. CDR3s include the opening cysteine and the closing phenylalanine or tryptophan. The order of the fields is clone size, J gene, D gene, V gene, CDR3 protein, CDR3 DNA. D genes are given only for firm matches. Only some rows state a clone size, as once, few, many or a class for expanded clones.

clone size: .; J gene: TRBJ1-3; D gene: .; V gene: TRBV6-4; CDR3 protein: CATTTSYSGNTIYF; CDR3 DNA: TGTGCCACCACTACAAGTTACTCTGGAAACACCATATATTTT
clone size: .; J gene: TRBJ2-7; D gene: .; V gene: TRBV6-1; CDR3 protein: CASSEISENYEQYF; CDR3 DNA: TGTGCCAGCAGTGAAATCTCAGAGAACTACGAGCAGTACTTC
clone size: once; J gene: TRBJ2-7; D gene: .; V gene: TRBV5-5; CDR3 protein: CASSLGGYEQYF; CDR3 DNA: TGTGCCAGCAGCTTGGGAGGCTACGAGCAGTACTTC
clone size: .; J gene: TRBJ2-4; D gene: .; V gene: TRBV6-6; CDR3 protein: CASSLEISKNIQYF; CDR3 DNA: TGTGCCAGCAGCCTAGAGATCTCCAAAAACATTCAGTACTTC
clone size: .; J gene: TRBJ1-5; D gene: .; V gene: TRBV11-2; CDR3 protein: CASSFGQTNQPQHF; CDR3 DNA: TGTGCCAGCAGCTTCGGACAGACGAATCAGCCCCAGCATTTT
clone size: .; J gene: TRBJ2-5; D gene: TRBD2; V gene: TRBV7-9; CDR3 protein: CASSSGGETQYF; CDR3 DNA: TGTGCCAGCTCTAGCGGGGGGGAGACCCAGTACTTC
clone size: .; J gene: TRBJ1-2; D gene: .; V gene: TRBV30; CDR3 protein: CAWSVLGPGGKGYTF; CDR3 DNA: TGTGCCTGGAGTGTACTGGGGCCCGGGGGGAAGGGCTACACCTTC
clone size: .; J gene: TRBJ2-5; D gene: .; V gene: TRBV7-6; CDR3 protein: CASSFQETQYF; CDR3 DNA: TGTGCCAGCAGCTTTCAAGAGACCCAGTACTTC
clone size: .; J gene: TRBJ2-7; D gene: TRBD2; V gene: TRBV5-1; CDR3 protein: CASSLVSGGPYEQYF; CDR3 DNA: TGCGCCAGCAGCTTGGTCAGCGGGGGGCCCTACGAGCAGTACTTC
clone size: few; J gene: TRBJ1-6; D gene: .; V gene: TRBV6-6; CDR3 protein: CASSYSRGSPLHF; CDR3 DNA: TGTGCCAGCAGTTACTCGCGCGGCTCACCCCTCCACTTT
clone size: .; J gene: TRBJ2-1; D gene: .; V gene: TRBV5-5; CDR3 protein: CAGSADSPPPNEQFF; CDR3 DNA: TGTGCCGGGTCGGCGGACTCCCCTCCCCCCAATGAGCAGTTCTTC
clone size: .; J gene: TRBJ2-7; D gene: .; V gene: TRBV27; CDR3 protein: CASSLNPGGLEEQYF; CDR3 DNA: TGTGCCAGCAGTTTAAACCCAGGGGGGCTGGAGGAGCAGTACTTC
clone size: .; J gene: TRBJ2-2; D gene: TRBD2; V gene: TRBV10-2; CDR3 protein: CASVSGGADTGELFF; CDR3 DNA: TGCGCCAGCGTTAGCGGGGGGGCGGACACCGGGGAGCTGTTTTTT
clone size: .; J gene: TRBJ2-1; D gene: TRBD1; V gene: TRBV7-3; CDR3 protein: CASSSSRDRGSEFF; CDR3 DNA: TGTGCCAGCAGCTCGTCCCGGGACAGGGGGTCGGAGTTCTTC